This T cell receptor (beta chain) was documented in a study of cytomegalovirus exposure and HLA in healthy donors. Regarding the study as a whole: Later analysis demonstrated an association between a missense DCLRE1C variant and TCR beta V- and J-gene trimming. In an earlier analysis, about 87% or about 30%: the productive usage of most TCR beta V segments. For most subjects, TCR beta sequences were reported to predict HLA-A and HLA-B alleles with accuracy. In vitro checks showed that a few CMV-associated chains really do target CMV antigens.

The V end was cut by 0 bases, the J end by 7 bases, with 11 bases between. The CDR3 spans 14 residues. The germline gives CDR1 SGDLS, CDR2 YYNGEE. PCR employed 60 Vbeta and 13 Jbeta primers. Clones were sequenced by immunoSEQ multiplex PCR, and TCRdb holds only the in-frame ones, with some missing. The sample lists about 85,000 clones, about four fifths occurring once. With regard to this clone: What it binds is not known.

Sequenced sample: PBMCs. This clonotype was sampled from a man aged 45-65 years in good health and CMV-seropositive. The chain uses TRBV9 and TRBJ1-5; perhaps TRBD1 as D (6 bases). The CDR3 DNA is TGTGCCAGCAGCGTAGCTGGGGGGGCCCAGCCCCAGCATTTT. Encoded protein: CASSVAGGAQPQHF. The whole variable domain, filled in from reference TRBV9 and TRBJ1-5, reads DSGVTQTPKHLITATGQRVTLRCSPRSGDLSVYWYQQSLDQGLQFLIQYYNGEERAKGNILERFSAQQFPDLHSELNLSSLELGDSALYFCASSVAGGAQPQHFGDGTRLSIL.